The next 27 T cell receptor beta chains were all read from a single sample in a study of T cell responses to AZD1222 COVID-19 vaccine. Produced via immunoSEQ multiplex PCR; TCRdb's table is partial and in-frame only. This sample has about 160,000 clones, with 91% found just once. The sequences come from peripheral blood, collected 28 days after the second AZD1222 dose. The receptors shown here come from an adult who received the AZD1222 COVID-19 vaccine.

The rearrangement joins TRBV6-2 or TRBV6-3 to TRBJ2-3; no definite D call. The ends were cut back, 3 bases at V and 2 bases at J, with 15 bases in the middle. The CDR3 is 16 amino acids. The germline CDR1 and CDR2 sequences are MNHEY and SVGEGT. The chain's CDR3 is CASSYTHPATTDTQYF. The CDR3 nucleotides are TGTGCCAGCAGTTATACCCATCCGGCTACCACAGATACGCAGTATTTT.

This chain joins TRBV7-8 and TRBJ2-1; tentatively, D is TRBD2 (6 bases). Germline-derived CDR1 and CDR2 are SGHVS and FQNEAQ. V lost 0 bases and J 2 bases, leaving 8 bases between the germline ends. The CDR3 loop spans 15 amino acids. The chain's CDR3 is CASSLATRAYNEQFF. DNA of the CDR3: TGTGCCAGCAGCTTAGCGACTAGAGCCTACAATGAGCAGTTCTTC.

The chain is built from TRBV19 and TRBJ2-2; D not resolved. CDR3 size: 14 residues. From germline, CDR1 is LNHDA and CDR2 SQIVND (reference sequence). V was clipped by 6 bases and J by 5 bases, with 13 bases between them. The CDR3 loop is CASRFDHGTGELFF. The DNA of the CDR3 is TGTGCCAGTAGATTCGATCACGGTACCGGGGAGCTGTTTTTT.

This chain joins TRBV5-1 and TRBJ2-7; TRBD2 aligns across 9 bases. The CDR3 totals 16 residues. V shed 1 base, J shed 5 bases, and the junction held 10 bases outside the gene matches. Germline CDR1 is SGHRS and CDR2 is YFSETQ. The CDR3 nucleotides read TGCGCCAGCAGCTTGAACACGGGACTAGCAGGCCACGAGCAGTACTTC. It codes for CASSLNTGLAGHEQYF.

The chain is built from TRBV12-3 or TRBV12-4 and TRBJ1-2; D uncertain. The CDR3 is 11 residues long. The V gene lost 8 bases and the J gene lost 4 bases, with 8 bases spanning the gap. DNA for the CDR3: TGTGCCAGCTCGGTGAGCTATGGCTACACCTTC. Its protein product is CASSVSYGYTF.

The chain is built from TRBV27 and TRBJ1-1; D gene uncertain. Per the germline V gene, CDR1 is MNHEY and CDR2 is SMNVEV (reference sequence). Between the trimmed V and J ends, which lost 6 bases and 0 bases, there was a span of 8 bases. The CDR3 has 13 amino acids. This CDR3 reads CASRNSMNTEAFF. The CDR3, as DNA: TGTGCCAGCAGGAACTCCATGAACACTGAAGCTTTCTTT.

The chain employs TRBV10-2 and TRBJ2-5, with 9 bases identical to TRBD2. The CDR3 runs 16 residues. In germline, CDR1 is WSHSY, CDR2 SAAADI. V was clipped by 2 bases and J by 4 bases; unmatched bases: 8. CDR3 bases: TGCGCCAGCAGTGAGGGGTTAGCGGGAGTTACAGAGACCCAGTACTTC. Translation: CASSEGLAGVTETQYF.

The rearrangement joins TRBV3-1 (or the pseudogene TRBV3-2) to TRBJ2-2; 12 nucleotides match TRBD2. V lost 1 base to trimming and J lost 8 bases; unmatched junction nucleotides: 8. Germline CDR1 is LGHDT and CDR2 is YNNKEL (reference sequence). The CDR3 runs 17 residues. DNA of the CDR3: TGTGCCAGCAGCCAAGTACAACTAGCGGGAGGAGGTGGGGAGCTGTTTTTT. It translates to CASSQVQLAGGGGELFF.

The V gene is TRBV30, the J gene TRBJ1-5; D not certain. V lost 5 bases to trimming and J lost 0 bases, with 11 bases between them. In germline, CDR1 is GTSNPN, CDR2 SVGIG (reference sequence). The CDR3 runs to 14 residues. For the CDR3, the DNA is TGTGCCTGGTCTGGGCAGGTTAGCAATCAGCCCCAGCATTTT. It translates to CAWSGQVSNQPQHF.

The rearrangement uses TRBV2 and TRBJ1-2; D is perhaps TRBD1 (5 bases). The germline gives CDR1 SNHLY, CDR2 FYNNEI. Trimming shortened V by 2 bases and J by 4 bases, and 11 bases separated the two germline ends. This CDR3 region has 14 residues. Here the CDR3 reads CASSERAQGYGYTF. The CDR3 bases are TGTGCCAGCAGTGAACGTGCCCAGGGCTATGGCTACACCTTC.

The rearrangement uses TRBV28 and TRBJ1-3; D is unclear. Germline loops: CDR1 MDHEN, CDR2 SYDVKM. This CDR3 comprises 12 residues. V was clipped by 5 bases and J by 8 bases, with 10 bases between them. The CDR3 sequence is CASSLVEDTIYF. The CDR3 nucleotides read TGTGCCAGCAGTCTAGTAGAAGACACCATATATTTT. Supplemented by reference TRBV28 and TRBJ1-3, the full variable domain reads DVKVTQSSRYLVKRTGEKVFLECVQDMDHENMFWYRQDPGLGLRLIYFSYDVKMKEKGDIPEGYSVSREKKERFSLILESASTNQTSMYLCASSLVEDTIYFGEGSWLTVV.

This CDR3 is CASSEGENSGRAGNEQFF. The DNA for the CDR3 is TGTGCCAGCAGTGAAGGGGAAAATAGCGGGAGGGCCGGCAATGAGCAGTTCTTC. The J gene is TRBJ2-1, the V gene TRBV6-1, with 11 bases identical to TRBD2. The CDR3 has 18 residues. Germline values: CDR1 MNHNS, CDR2 SASEGT. J was trimmed by 6 bases and V by 1 base; bases with no gene match: 11.

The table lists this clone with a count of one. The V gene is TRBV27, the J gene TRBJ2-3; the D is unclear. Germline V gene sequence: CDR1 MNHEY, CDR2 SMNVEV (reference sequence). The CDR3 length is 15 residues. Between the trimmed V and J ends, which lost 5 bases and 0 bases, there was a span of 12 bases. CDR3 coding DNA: TGTGCCAGCAGTATTGGGGTGGGGAGCACAGATACGCAGTATTTT. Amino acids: CASSIGVGSTDTQYF.

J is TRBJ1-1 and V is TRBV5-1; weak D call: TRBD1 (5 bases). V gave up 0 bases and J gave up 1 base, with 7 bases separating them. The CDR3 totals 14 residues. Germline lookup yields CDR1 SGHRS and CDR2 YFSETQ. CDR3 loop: CASSLAQGNTEAFF. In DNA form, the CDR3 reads TGCGCCAGCAGCTTGGCTCAGGGGAACACTGAAGCTTTCTTT.

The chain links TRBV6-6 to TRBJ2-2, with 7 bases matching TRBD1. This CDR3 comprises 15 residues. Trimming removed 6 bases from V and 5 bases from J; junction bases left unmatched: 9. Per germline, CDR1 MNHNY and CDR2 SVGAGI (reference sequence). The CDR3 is CASRMTGLGTGELFF. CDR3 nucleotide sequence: TGTGCCAGCAGGATGACAGGGTTGGGGACCGGGGAGCTGTTTTTT.

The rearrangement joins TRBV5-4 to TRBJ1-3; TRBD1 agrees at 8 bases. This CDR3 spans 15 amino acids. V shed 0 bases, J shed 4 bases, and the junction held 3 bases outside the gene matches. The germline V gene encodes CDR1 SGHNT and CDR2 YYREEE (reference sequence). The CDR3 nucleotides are TGTGCCAGCAGCTTGGGGCAGGGGGCCGGAAACACCATATATTTT. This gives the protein CASSLGQGAGNTIYF.

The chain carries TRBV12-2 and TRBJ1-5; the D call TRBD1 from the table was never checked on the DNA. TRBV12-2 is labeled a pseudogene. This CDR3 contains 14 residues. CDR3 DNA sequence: TGTGCAAGTCGCTCCCCGGACAGGGATCAGCCCCAGCATTTT. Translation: CASRSPDRDQPQHF.

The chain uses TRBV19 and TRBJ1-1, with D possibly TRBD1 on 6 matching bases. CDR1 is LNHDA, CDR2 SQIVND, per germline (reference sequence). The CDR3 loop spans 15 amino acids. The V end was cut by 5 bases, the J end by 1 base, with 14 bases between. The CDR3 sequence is CASSEDGGPNTEAFF. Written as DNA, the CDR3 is TGTGCCAGTAGTGAGGATGGGGGGCCGAACACTGAAGCTTTCTTT.

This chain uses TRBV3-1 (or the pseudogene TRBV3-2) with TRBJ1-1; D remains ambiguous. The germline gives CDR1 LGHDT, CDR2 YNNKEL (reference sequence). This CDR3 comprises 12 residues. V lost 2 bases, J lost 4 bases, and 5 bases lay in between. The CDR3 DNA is TGTGCCAGCAGCCAACCTTTCACTGAAGCTTTCTTT. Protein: CASSQPFTEAFF.

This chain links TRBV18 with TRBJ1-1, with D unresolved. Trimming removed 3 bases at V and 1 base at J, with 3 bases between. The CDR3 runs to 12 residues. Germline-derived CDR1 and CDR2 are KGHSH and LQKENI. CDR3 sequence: CASSPSNTEAFF. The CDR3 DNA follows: TGTGCCAGCTCACCTTCGAACACTGAAGCTTTCTTT. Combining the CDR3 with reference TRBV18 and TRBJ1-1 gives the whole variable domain NAGVMQNPRHLVRRRGQEARLRCSPMKGHSHVYWYRQLPEEGLKFMVYLQKENIIDESGMPKERFSAEFPKEGPSILRIQQVVRGDSAAYFCASSPSNTEAFFGQGTRLTVV.

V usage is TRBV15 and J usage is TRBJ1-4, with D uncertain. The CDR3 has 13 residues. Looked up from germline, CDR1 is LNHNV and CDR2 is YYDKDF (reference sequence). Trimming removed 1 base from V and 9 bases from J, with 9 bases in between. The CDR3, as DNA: TGTGCCACCAGCAGAGTCCCGAGCCAAAAACTGTTTTTT. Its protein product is CATSRVPSQKLFF.

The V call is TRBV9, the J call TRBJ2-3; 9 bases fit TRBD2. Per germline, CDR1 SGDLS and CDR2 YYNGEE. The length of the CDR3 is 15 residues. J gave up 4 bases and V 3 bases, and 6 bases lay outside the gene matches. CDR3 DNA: TGTGCCAGCAGCGGTAGCGGGAGTAATCCAGATACGCAGTATTTT. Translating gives CASSGSGSNPDTQYF. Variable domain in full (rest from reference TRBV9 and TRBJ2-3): DSGVTQTPKHLITATGQRVTLRCSPRSGDLSVYWYQQSLDQGLQFLIQYYNGEERAKGNILERFSAQQFPDLHSELNLSSLELGDSALYFCASSGSGSNPDTQYFGPGTRLTVL.

The chain's CDR3 is CASSPDGQGDDYGYTF. The DNA of the CDR3 is TGTGCCAGTAGTCCAGACGGACAGGGGGATGACTATGGCTACACCTTC. This rearrangement joins TRBV19 to TRBJ1-2, with 10 bases matching TRBD1. Germline CDR1 reads LNHDA; CDR2 reads SQIVND (reference sequence). This CDR3 is 16 amino acids long. The V and J ends lost 5 bases and 3 bases, in that order; junction bases with no gene match: 9. Full variable domain (outside the CDR3, taken from reference TRBV19 and TRBJ1-2): DGGITQSPKYLFRKEGQNVTLSCEQNLNHDAMYWYRQDPGQGLRLIYYSQIVNDFQKGDIAEGYSVSREKKESFPLTVTSAQKNPTAFYLCASSPDGQGDDYGYTFGSGTRLTVV.

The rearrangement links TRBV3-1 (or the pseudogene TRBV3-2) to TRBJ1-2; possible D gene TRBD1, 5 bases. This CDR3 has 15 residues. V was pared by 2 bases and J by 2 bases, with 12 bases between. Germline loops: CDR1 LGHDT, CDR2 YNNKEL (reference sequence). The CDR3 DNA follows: TGTGCCAGCAGCCAATCTACAGGCTCCAACTATGGCTACACCTTC. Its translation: CASSQSTGSNYGYTF.

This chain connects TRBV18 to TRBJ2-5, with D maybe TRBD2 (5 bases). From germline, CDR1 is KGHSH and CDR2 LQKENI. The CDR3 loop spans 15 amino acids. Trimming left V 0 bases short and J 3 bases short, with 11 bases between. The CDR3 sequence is CASSPPSDFKETQYF. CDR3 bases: TGTGCCAGCTCACCACCTTCGGACTTTAAAGAGACCCAGTACTTC.

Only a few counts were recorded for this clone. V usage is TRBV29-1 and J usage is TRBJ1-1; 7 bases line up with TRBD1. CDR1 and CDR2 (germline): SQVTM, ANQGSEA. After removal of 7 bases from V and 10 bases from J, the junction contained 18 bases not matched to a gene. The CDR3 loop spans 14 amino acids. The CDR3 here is CSGSGTEVRGSAFF. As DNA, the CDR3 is TGCAGCGGCTCCGGGACAGAAGTAAGGGGTTCAGCTTTCTTT.

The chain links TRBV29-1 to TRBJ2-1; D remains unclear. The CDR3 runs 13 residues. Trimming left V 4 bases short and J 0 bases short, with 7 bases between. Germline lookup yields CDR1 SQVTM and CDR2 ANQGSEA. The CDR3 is CSVGFSSYNEQFF. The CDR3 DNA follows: TGCAGCGTTGGTTTTAGCTCCTACAATGAGCAGTTCTTC.